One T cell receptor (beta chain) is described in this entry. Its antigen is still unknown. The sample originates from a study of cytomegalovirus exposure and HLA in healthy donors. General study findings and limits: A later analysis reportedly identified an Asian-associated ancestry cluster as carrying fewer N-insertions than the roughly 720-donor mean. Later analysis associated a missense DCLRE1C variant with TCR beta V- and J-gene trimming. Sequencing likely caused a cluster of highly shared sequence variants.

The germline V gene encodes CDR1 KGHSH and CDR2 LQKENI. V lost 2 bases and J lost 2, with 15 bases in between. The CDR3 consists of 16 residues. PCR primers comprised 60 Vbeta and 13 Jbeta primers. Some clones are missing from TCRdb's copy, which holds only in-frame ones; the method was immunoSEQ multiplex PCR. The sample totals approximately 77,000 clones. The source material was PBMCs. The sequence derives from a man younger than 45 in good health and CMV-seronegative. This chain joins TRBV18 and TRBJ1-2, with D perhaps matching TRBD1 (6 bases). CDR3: CASSPSRQGSNYGYTF. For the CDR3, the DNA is TGTGCCAGCTCACCAAGTCGCCAGGGGAGCAACTATGGCTACACCTTC.